Listed below are T cell receptor beta chains from one sample, sequenced in a study of shared clonotypes between healthy human individuals. Data came from immunoSEQ multiplex PCR; TCRdb stores just in-frame clones and leaves some out. The sample contains roughly 2 million clones, over 85% of which appear only once. The specimen was naive CD4+ T cells sorted from blood. The source is a young man in good health. The CDR3 runs from the conserved cysteine through the conserved F or W. A D gene is named only where the DNA matches it firmly. Clone size appears in some rows only: once, few, many, or a class for an expanded clone.

>14|NA|NA|TRBJ1-5|TRBV11-2
CASSLGQGTGPQHF
TGTGCCAGCAGCTTAGGCCAGGGTACGGGGCCCCAGCATTTT
>17|NA|TRBD2|TRBJ2-1|TRBV4-3
CASSQDHRTSGRSEQFF
TGCGCCAGCAGCCAAGATCACCGGACTAGCGGGAGGAGTGAGCAGTTCTTC
>13|NA|TRBD1|TRBJ1-2|TRBV29-1
CSVEGRDSYGYTF
TGCAGCGTTGAAGGCCGGGACAGTTATGGCTACACCTTC
>13|NA|TRBD1|TRBJ1-6|TRBV30
CAWSVGDRAPLHF
TGTGCCTGGAGTGTAGGGGACAGGGCTCCCCTCCACTTT
>17|once|NA|TRBJ2-7|TRBV21-1
CASSKVKGRASTYEQYF
TGTGCCAGCAGCAAAGTTAAGGGGAGGGCCTCAACCTACGAGCAGTACTTC
>10|NA|NA|TRBJ2-2|TRBV2
CASSAGELFF
TGTGCCAGCAGTGCCGGGGAGCTGTTTTTT
>12|NA|NA|TRBJ2-3|TRBV5-1
CASSTPSDTQYF
TGCGCCAGCAGCACCCCGTCCGATACGCAGTATTTT
>12|NA|NA|TRBJ1-3|TRBV11-2
CASSRMINTIYF
TGTGCCAGCAGCCGGATGATAAACACCATATATTTT
>15|NA|TRBD1|TRBJ2-1|TRBV5-6
CASSHGTGLYNEQFF
TGTGCCAGCAGCCACGGGACAGGCCTCTACAATGAGCAGTTCTTC
>15|NA|NA|TRBJ1-1|TRBV5-1
CASSLNPSGVTEAFF
TGCGCCAGCAGCTTGAATCCCTCCGGGGTGACTGAAGCTTTCTTT
>15|NA|TRBD2|TRBJ2-7|TRBV19
CASSPGGGEAYEQYF
TGTGCCAGTAGTCCGGGAGGGGGGGAGGCCTACGAGCAGTACTTC
>15|NA|TRBD2|TRBJ2-3|TRBV5-1
CASSFTSGEVDTQYF
TGCGCCAGCAGCTTCACTAGCGGGGAGGTAGATACGCAGTATTTT
>18|NA|TRBD1|TRBJ1-6|TRBV19
CASSPNRGDSSYNSPLHF
TGTGCCAGTAGTCCAAACAGGGGCGACAGCTCCTATAATTCACCCCTCCACTTT
>16|NA|NA|TRBJ1-2|TRBV4-1
CASSQDLAGTHYGYTF
TGCGCCAGCAGCCAAGATCTAGCAGGGACCCACTATGGCTACACCTTC
>14|NA|NA|TRBJ2-2|TRBV5-4
CASSLDFGTGELFF
TGTGCCAGCAGCTTGGATTTTGGCACCGGGGAGCTGTTTTTT
>12|NA|NA|TRBJ2-7|TRBV9
CASSLGVEEQYF
TGTGCCAGCAGCCTAGGGGTGGAAGAGCAGTACTTC
>14|NA|NA|TRBJ1-2|TRBV2
CASSDVTENYGYTF
TGTGCCAGCAGTGACGTGACAGAAAACTATGGCTACACCTTC
>13|NA|NA|TRBJ2-7|TRBV5-4
CASSGGGAGEQYF
TGTGCCAGCAGCGGTGGTGGGGCAGGAGAGCAGTACTTC
>15|NA|TRBD1|TRBJ2-3|TRBV14
CASSQWGQSTDTQYF
TGTGCCAGCAGCCAGTGGGGACAGAGCACAGATACGCAGTATTTT
>18|NA|NA|TRBJ2-7|TRBV12-5
CASGLTPAVHQYSYEQYF
TGTGCTAGTGGTTTGACTCCAGCGGTACACCAGTACTCCTACGAGCAGTACTTC
>15|NA|TRBD1|TRBJ1-1|TRBV7-8
CASSNNRGVNTEAFF
TGTGCCAGCAGCAACAACAGGGGTGTGAACACTGAAGCTTTCTTT
>13|NA|TRBD2|TRBJ2-1|TRBV7-9
CASSLFLAEQQFF
TGTGCCAGCAGCCTTTTCCTAGCGGAACAGCAGTTCTTC
>14|NA|NA|TRBJ2-3|TRBV11-3
CASSLVGGTDTQYF
TGTGCCAGCAGCTTAGTCGGGGGAACAGATACGCAGTATTTT
>15|once|NA|TRBJ2-5|TRBV5-1
CASSLRAFGQETQYF
TGCGCCAGCAGCTTAAGGGCCTTCGGCCAAGAGACCCAGTACTTC
>15|NA|NA|TRBJ1-2|TRBV7-6
CASSLGGLGNYGYTF
TGTGCCAGCAGTTTGGGGGGGCTGGGTAACTATGGCTACACCTTC
>11|NA|NA|TRBJ1-5|TRBV6-5
CASSTREPQHF
TGTGCCAGCAGTACTCGGGAGCCCCAGCATTTT
>14|NA|NA|TRBJ2-5|TRBV6-5
CASSYSLSGETQYF
TGTGCCAGCAGTTACTCTCTTTCGGGGGAGACCCAGTACTTC
>18|NA|TRBD1|TRBJ1-5|TRBV30
CASRQGAGGRGGNQPQHF
TGTGCCTCGCGACAGGGGGCAGGAGGGAGAGGTGGGAATCAGCCCCAGCATTTT
>16|once|TRBD1|TRBJ2-3|TRBV5-6
CASSLAPGGETDTQYF
TGTGCCAGCAGCTTGGCTCCAGGGGGCGAGACAGATACGCAGTATTTT
>15|NA|NA|TRBJ2-5|TRBV6-1
CASSLDRWGGETQYF
TGTGCCAGCAGCCTGGACAGATGGGGGGGAGAGACCCAGTACTTC
>14|NA|NA|TRBJ1-6|TRBV6-5
CASSPGSGEGPLHF
TGTGCCAGCAGTCCAGGGAGCGGTGAGGGTCCCCTCCACTTT
>17|NA|NA|TRBJ2-7|TRBV5-1
CASRKVESALVTYEQYF
TGCGCCAGCAGAAAGGTAGAGTCGGCCTTAGTCACTTACGAGCAGTACTTC
>15|NA|TRBD2|TRBJ2-5|TRBV5-1
CASSMGLAGAETQYF
TGCGCCAGCAGCATGGGACTAGCGGGAGCAGAGACCCAGTACTTC
>14|NA|NA|TRBJ1-5|TRBV15
CATSRDRGNQPQHF
TGTGCCACCAGCAGAGACAGGGGTAATCAGCCCCAGCATTTT
>16|NA|TRBD2|TRBJ2-1|TRBV6-6
CASSYWDYLGSNEQFF
TGTGCCAGCAGTTATTGGGACTACCTTGGGTCTAATGAGCAGTTCTTC
>14|NA|TRBD1|TRBJ2-7|TRBV5-1
CASRKGAPAYEQYF
TGCGCCAGCAGAAAGGGGGCGCCCGCCTACGAGCAGTACTTC
>14|NA|NA|TRBJ1-4|TRBV21-1
CATRMGPVEEKLFF
TGTGCCACCCGGATGGGCCCTGTGGAGGAAAAACTGTTTTTT
>16|NA|NA|TRBJ1-3|TRBV7-9
CASSLASASGPNTIYF
TGTGCCAGCAGCTTAGCGTCAGCCAGCGGGCCGAACACCATATATTTT
>16|NA|TRBD1|TRBJ2-1|TRBV7-3
CASSSQTGTSYNEQFF
TGTGCCAGCAGTTCACAGACAGGGACCTCCTACAATGAGCAGTTCTTC
>16|NA|TRBD1|TRBJ1-1|TRBV6-6
CASSYSSGTGTTEAFF
TGTGCCAGCAGTTACTCGAGTGGGACAGGGACCACTGAAGCTTTCTTT
>17|NA|TRBD1|TRBJ2-5|TRBV7-2
CASSLGLTGGRSETQYF
TGTGCCAGCAGCTTAGGACTGACAGGGGGGCGGTCAGAGACCCAGTACTTC
>14|NA|NA|TRBJ1-1|TRBV5-1
CASSRLGPDTEAFF
TGCGCCAGCAGTAGACTTGGGCCGGACACTGAAGCTTTCTTT
>15|NA|NA|TRBJ2-2|TRBV9
CASSVALPGTGELFF
TGTGCCAGCAGCGTAGCCCTCCCGGGCACCGGGGAGCTGTTTTTT
>15|once|NA|TRBJ1-5|TRBV5-6
CASSLGQVSNQPQHF
TGTGCCAGCAGCTTGGGACAGGTTAGCAATCAGCCCCAGCATTTT
>16|NA|TRBD1|TRBJ2-5|TRBV5-1
CASSQWTGAIQETQYF
TGCGCCAGCAGCCAATGGACAGGGGCGATCCAAGAGACCCAGTACTTC
>17|NA|TRBD2|TRBJ2-7|TRBV5-1
CASSWVGGADSSYEQYF
TGCGCCAGCAGCTGGGTGGGAGGGGCTGACAGCTCCTACGAGCAGTACTTC
>16|NA|NA|TRBJ2-5|TRBV5-1
CASSPDRGGSSETQYF
TGCGCCAGCAGCCCGGATAGGGGAGGATCTTCGGAGACCCAGTACTTC
>11|NA|NA|TRBJ2-7|TRBV10-1
CASSDPYEQYF
TGCGCCAGCAGTGACCCCTACGAGCAGTACTTC
>14|once|TRBD2|TRBJ2-7|TRBV5-1
CASSVAGGRYEQYF
TGCGCCAGCAGTGTAGCGGGGGGCCGGTACGAGCAGTACTTC
>14|NA|NA|TRBJ2-7|TRBV5-1
CASRSGTNSYEQYF
TGCGCCAGCAGGTCCGGGACGAATTCCTACGAGCAGTACTTC
>16|NA|NA|TRBJ2-1|TRBV9
CASSVGGGAGYNEQFF
TGTGCCAGCAGCGTAGGCGGGGGCGCGGGCTACAATGAGCAGTTCTTC
>16|NA|TRBD2|TRBJ2-3|TRBV2
CASSAPGLERTDTQYF
TGTGCCAGCAGTGCTCCGGGACTAGAGAGGACAGATACGCAGTATTTT
>14|NA|TRBD1|TRBJ1-4|TRBV5-4
CASSPGGLGEKLFF
TGTGCCAGCAGCCCAGGGGGCTTAGGCGAAAAACTGTTTTTT
>12|NA|NA|TRBJ1-1|TRBV30
CAWSEGWAEAFF
TGTGCCTGGAGTGAGGGGTGGGCCGAAGCTTTCTTT